These 24 T cell receptor beta chains came from one sample sequenced in a study of early T cells in non-severe SARS-CoV-2 infection. Using its own MiXCR run on the 5' RACE reads, TCRdb lists one record per CDR3 protein. The sample yields about 66,000 distinct CDR3 sequences, less than 15% seen once. The specimen sequenced was whole blood. Receptor source: an adult who was a healthcare worker with PCR-confirmed SARS-CoV-2 infection or an uninfected control (not recorded which).

This clonotype has a handful of counts. The chain couples TRBV14 to TRBJ2-7; 7 bases fit TRBD2. CDR3 length: 14 amino acids. Germline V CDR1 and CDR2: SGHDN, FVKESK. The V gene end was trimmed by 5 bases and the J gene end by 9 bases; junction bases not matched to a gene: 13. CDR3 nucleotides: TGTGCCAGCAGCGCAATGCGTGCGGGAGTCGTGCAGTACTTC. It is translated as CASSAMRAGVVQYF.

This sequence joins TRBV29-1 and TRBJ1-2, with D unclear. The CDR3 runs 14 residues. Germline-derived CDR1 and CDR2 are SQVTM and ANQGSEA. The V and J ends lost 3 bases and 6 bases respectively, with 17 bases between them. The CDR3 DNA reads TGCAGCGTTGAGGGTAGTGGTTCCTTCAATGGCTACACCTTC. This encodes CSVEGSGSFNGYTF.

This clonotype has a handful of counts. This chain uses TRBV20-1 with TRBJ1-1; a weak D match, TRBD1 (5 bases). This CDR3 contains 12 residues. Germline V lookup: CDR1 DFQATT, CDR2 SNEGSKA (reference sequence). Trimming removed 5 bases at V and 1 base at J, with 8 bases between. CDR3 coding DNA: TGCAGTGCTTTGACAGAGAACACTGAAGCTTTCTTT. It translates to CSALTENTEAFF.

This clonotype was counted between two and nine times. This chain uses TRBV3-1 with TRBJ2-2; D is perhaps TRBD2 (6 bases). This CDR3 is built from 14 residues. Trimming shortened V by 0 bases and J by 5 bases, and 7 bases separated the two germline ends. The germline gives CDR1 LGHDT, CDR2 YNNKEL (reference sequence). In DNA, the CDR3 is TGTGCCAGCAGCCAAGATCGGGGGACCGGGGAGCTGTTTTTT. Encoded protein: CASSQDRGTGELFF.

This clonotype was counted many times. This sequence joins TRBV28 and TRBJ2-2; TRBD1 matches at 9 bases. Trimming took 6 bases from V and 6 from J; bases not matched to a gene: 2. The CDR3 consists of 13 residues. CDR1 and CDR2 (germline): MDHEN, SYDVKM. The CDR3 coding sequence is TGTGCCAGCAGACGGACAGGGGCCGGGGAGCTGTTTTTT. This encodes CASRRTGAGELFF.

The chain uses TRBV7-9 and TRBJ1-5; no firm D call. Trimming left V 5 bases short and J 5 bases short, with 16 bases between. There are 15 residues in the CDR3. Germline V gives CDR1 SEHNR, CDR2 FQNEAQ (reference sequence). CDR3 sequence (DNA): TGTGCCAGCAGCCCAGGTGGCGGTTTTTATCAGCCCCAGCATTTT. Translation: CASSPGGGFYQPQHF.

Concerning this clonotype: A junction boundary mismatches the germline segment, possibly from a read error. The chain combines TRBV27 with TRBJ1-6; no clear D gene. In germline, CDR1 is MNHEY, CDR2 SMNVEV (reference sequence). The CDR3 is made up of 14 amino acids. CDR3 DNA: TGTGCCAGCAGTTATAGCTCCTATAATTCATCCCTCCACTTT. Amino acid sequence: CASSYSSYNSSLHF.

V is TRBV6-4 and J is TRBJ2-1; D is perhaps TRBD1 (5 bases). CDR1 is MRHNA and CDR2 is SNTAGT in the germline V gene. The CDR3 spans 14 residues. The V gene lost 5 bases and the J gene lost 0 bases, with 8 bases spanning the gap. CDR3 nucleotide sequence: TGTGCCAGCAGTAATGACAGCTCCTACAATGAGCAGTTCTTC. It encodes CASSNDSSYNEQFF.

In its sample, this clonotype was seen a few times. The chain carries TRBV2 and TRBJ2-2; D is possibly TRBD2 (5 bases). V was pared by 6 bases and J by 6 bases, with 14 bases between. This CDR3 spans 14 amino acids. Looked up from germline, CDR1 is SNHLY and CDR2 is FYNNEI. The CDR3 reads CASRRDEVPGELFF. The CDR3 nucleotides are TGTGCCAGCAGGAGGGATGAGGTTCCCGGGGAGCTGTTTTTT.

This clonotype came up a few times. The rearrangement uses TRBV7-3 and TRBJ2-1; D is unresolved. CDR3 length: 16 residues. V was clipped by 1 base and J by 0 bases, with 10 bases between them. In germline, CDR1 is SGHTA, CDR2 FQGTGA. CDR3 coding DNA: TGTGCCAGCAGCTTAAGTATACTTAGCTCCTACAATGAGCAGTTCTTC. Protein sequence: CASSLSILSSYNEQFF.

This clonotype came up many times. The chain is built from TRBV11-3 and TRBJ2-6; D ambiguous. Per the germline V gene, CDR1 is SGHNT and CDR2 is YENEEA. The CDR3 contains 15 residues. V was trimmed by 1 base and J by 0 bases, leaving 4 bases between them. The DNA of the CDR3 is TGTGCCAGCAGCTTAGGGGGCTCTGGGGCCAACGTCCTGACTTTC. This encodes CASSLGGSGANVLTF.

This clonotype was counted between two and nine times. J is TRBJ2-1 and V is TRBV5-1; D unclear. This CDR3 has 12 residues. V lost 4 bases, J lost 9 bases, and 11 bases lay in between. Germline V lookup: CDR1 SGHRS, CDR2 YFSETQ. Here the CDR3 DNA reads TGCGCCAGCAGCCCCGATTTGAGTGAGCAGTTCTTC. Its protein product is CASSPDLSEQFF.

The chain recombines TRBV3-1 with TRBJ2-1; 7 bases map to TRBD1. The length of the CDR3 is 15 residues. Looked up from germline, CDR1 is LGHDT and CDR2 is YNNKEL (reference sequence). J lost 6 bases, V lost 5 bases, and 10 bases had no gene match. CDR3 sequence reads: CASSVRQGYGNEQFF. DNA for the CDR3: TGTGCCAGCAGCGTTCGACAGGGATATGGCAATGAGCAGTTCTTC.

This clonotype was observed once. This rearrangement joins TRBV29-1 to TRBJ1-2; maybe TRBD1 (5 bases). Germline V gene sequence: CDR1 SQVTM, CDR2 ANQGSEA. This CDR3 comprises 8 residues. V shed 7 bases and J shed 12 bases, with 9 bases lying between them. CDR3 residues: CSDTTDTF. CDR3 in DNA: TGCAGCGACACGACAGACACCTTC.

This clonotype was recorded many times. The genes are TRBV5-1 and TRBJ1-5, with D unclear. Germline lookup yields CDR1 SGHRS and CDR2 YFSETQ. Trimming removed 0 bases from V and 9 bases from J, with 10 bases in between. The CDR3 has 13 residues. The chain's CDR3 is CASSLDWTRPQHF. The CDR3 DNA sequence: TGCGCCAGCAGCTTGGACTGGACGAGGCCCCAGCATTTT.

This clonotype turned up a few times. The chain uses TRBV28 and TRBJ1-1; D is uncertain. V was cut by 5 bases and J by 0 bases, with 4 bases left in between. The germline CDR1 and CDR2 sequences are MDHEN and SYDVKM. The CDR3 is 12 amino acids. The CDR3 loop reads CASSRVNTEAFF. CDR3 DNA sequence: TGTGCCAGCAGTAGGGTGAACACTGAAGCTTTCTTT.

This clonotype was observed at least ten times. V gene TRBV6-6 combines with J gene TRBJ1-2; a weak D match, TRBD1 (6 bases). CDR1 and CDR2 from the germline V gene are MNHNY and SVGAGI (reference sequence). The CDR3 has 14 amino acids. With 2 bases removed from V and 6 bases from J, the gap between germline ends came to 13 bases. CDR3 DNA: TGTGCCAGCAGTTACCCAGGGGCGATCAATGGCTACACCTTC. Protein: CASSYPGAINGYTF.

The chain carries TRBV28 and TRBJ2-6; D ambiguous. V lost 6 bases and J 4 bases, leaving 19 bases between the germline ends. Germline CDR1 reads MDHEN; CDR2 reads SYDVKM. This CDR3 has 17 amino acids. DNA for the CDR3: TGTGCCAGCAGAGGGCCATACTTATTCGGCGGGGCCAACGTCCTGACTTTC. Translated, it gives CASRGPYLFGGANVLTF.

There are a few counts of this clonotype. The chain joins TRBV20-1 to TRBJ2-7; D tentatively reads TRBD1 or TRBD2 (5 bases each). Germline V gives CDR1 DFQATT, CDR2 SNEGSKA (reference sequence). The CDR3 is made up of 12 amino acids. V shed 0 bases and J shed 8 bases, with 11 bases lying between them. Here the CDR3 DNA reads TGCAGTGCTAGAGATCGAGGGACCAAGCAGTACTTC. Translated, it gives CSARDRGTKQYF.

This clonotype appeared many times. CDR3 sequence reads: CASGRGREGRLLETQYF. The DNA of the CDR3 is TGTGCCAGCGGCAGGGGGCGGGAGGGCCGCCTGTTAGAGACCCAGTACTTC. The chain carries TRBV7-9 and TRBJ2-5; tentatively, D is TRBD2 (9 bases). The CDR3 sequence is 17 residues long. With 8 bases removed from V and 4 bases from J, the gap between germline ends came to 26 bases. Germline loops: CDR1 SEHNR, CDR2 FQNEAQ (reference sequence). The whole variable domain, filled in from reference TRBV7-9 and TRBJ2-5, reads DTGVSQNPRHKITKRGQNVTFRCDPISEHNRLYWYRQTLGQGPEFLTYFQNEAQLEKSRLLSDRFSAERPKGSFSTLEIQRTEQGDSAMYLCASGRGREGRLLETQYFGPGTRLLVL.

The V gene is TRBV9, the J gene TRBJ2-2; TRBD2 aligns across 10 bases. V lost 5 bases to trimming and J lost 6 bases; unmatched junction nucleotides: 4. This CDR3 comprises 14 residues. CDR1 is SGDLS and CDR2 is YYNGEE in the germline V gene. This CDR3 reads CASSWTSGSGELFF. The CDR3 DNA reads TGTGCCAGCAGTTGGACTAGCGGCTCCGGGGAGCTGTTTTTT.

In this sample, this clonotype turned up many times. The chain joins TRBV2 to TRBJ1-5; D is uncertain. Per germline, CDR1 SNHLY and CDR2 FYNNEI. This CDR3 is built from 14 residues. V was trimmed by 7 bases and J by 4 bases, leaving 14 bases between them. The CDR3 DNA reads TGTGCCAGCACGATACAGATGGGGAATCAGCCCCAGCATTTT. This gives the protein CASTIQMGNQPQHF.

This clonotype was picked up a small number of times. The chain joins TRBV3-1 to TRBJ2-1, with D unresolved. The CDR3 totals 14 residues. Germline V gene sequence: CDR1 LGHDT, CDR2 YNNKEL (reference sequence). Trimming took 0 bases from V and 6 from J, leaving 9 bases between them. The CDR3 reads CASSQDKKGNEQFF. CDR3 bases: TGTGCCAGCAGCCAAGACAAAAAAGGCAATGAGCAGTTCTTC.

This clonotype was observed many times. The CDR3 sequence: CASSATGLSNTIYF. CDR3 coding DNA: TGTGCCAGCAGTGCGACAGGGCTCTCAAACACCATATATTTT. The V and J genes are TRBV28 and TRBJ1-3; the match to TRBD1 covers 7 bases. Germline CDR1 and CDR2: MDHEN and SYDVKM. With 5 bases clipped from V and 6 bases from J, the junction kept 7 bases outside the gene matches. The CDR3 spans 14 residues.